This T cell receptor beta chain was recovered during a study of post-analysis software for immune sequencing data. Study-level information: Relapsing-remitting, secondary progressive and progressive-relapsing multiple sclerosis courses were included. Points from the study as a whole: Compared with controls, patients showed significantly lower normalized Chao1 diversity. Patients carried roughly 5 TRBV segments more frequently than controls did, and TRBV5-6, TRBV5-1 and TRBV20-1 were among them.

The CDR3 spans 13 residues. Trimming pared 5 bases from V and 7 bases from J, leaving 14 bases between. This clonotype turned up a few times. Its specificity is unknown. TCR beta libraries were prepared from cDNA with unique molecular identifiers. TCRdb reprocessed the PCR reads via MiXCR and lists one record per CDR3 protein. The data show about 260,000 distinct CDR3 sequences, 35% to 40% seen once. Sequenced material: blood. This clonotype originated in a girl aged 10 to 17 with multiple sclerosis. The chain links TRBV12-3 or TRBV12-4 to TRBJ1-2; D call uncertain. The CDR3 region has the DNA TGTGCCAGCAGTCTCAGTACGGGAGGTGGCTACACCTTC. It codes for CASSLSTGGGYTF.